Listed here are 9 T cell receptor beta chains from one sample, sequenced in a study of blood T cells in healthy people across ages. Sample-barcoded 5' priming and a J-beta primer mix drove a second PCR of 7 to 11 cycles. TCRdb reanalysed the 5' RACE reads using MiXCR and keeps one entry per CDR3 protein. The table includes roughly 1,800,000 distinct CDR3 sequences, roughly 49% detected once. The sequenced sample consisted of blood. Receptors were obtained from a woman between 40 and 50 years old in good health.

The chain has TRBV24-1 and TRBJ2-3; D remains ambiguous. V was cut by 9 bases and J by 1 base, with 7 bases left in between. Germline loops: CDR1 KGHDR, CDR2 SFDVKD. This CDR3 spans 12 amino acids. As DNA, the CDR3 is TGTGCCACCGGGGAAGGCACAGATACGCAGTATTTT. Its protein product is CATGEGTDTQYF.

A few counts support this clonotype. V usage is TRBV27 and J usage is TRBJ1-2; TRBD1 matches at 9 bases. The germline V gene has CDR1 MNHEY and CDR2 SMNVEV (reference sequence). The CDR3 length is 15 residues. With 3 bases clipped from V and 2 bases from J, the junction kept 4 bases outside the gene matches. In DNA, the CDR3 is TGTGCCAGCAGTTTTGGTGGACAGGGGAACTATGGCTACACCTTC. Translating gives CASSFGGQGNYGYTF.

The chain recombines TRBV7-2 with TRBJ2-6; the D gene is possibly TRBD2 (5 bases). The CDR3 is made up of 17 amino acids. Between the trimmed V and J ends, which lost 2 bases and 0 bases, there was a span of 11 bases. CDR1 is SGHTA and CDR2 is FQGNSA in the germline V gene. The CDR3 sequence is CASSLRGIGSGANVLTF. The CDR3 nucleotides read TGTGCCAGCAGCTTAAGAGGGATCGGCTCTGGGGCCAACGTCCTGACTTTC.

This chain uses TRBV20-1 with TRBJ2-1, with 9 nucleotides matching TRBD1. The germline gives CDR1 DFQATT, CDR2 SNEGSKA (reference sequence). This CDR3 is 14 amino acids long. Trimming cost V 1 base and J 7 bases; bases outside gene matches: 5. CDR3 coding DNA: TGCAGTGCTAGAGCGGGACAGGGTGCGAATGAGCAGTTCTTC. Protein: CSARAGQGANEQFF.

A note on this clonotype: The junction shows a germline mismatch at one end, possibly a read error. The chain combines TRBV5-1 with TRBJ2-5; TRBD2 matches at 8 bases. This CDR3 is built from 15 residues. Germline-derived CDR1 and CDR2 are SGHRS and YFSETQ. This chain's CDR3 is CASSFGGAVLQTRYF. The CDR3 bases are TGCGCCAGCAGCTTCGGGGGGGCCGTCTTACAGACCCGGTACTTC.

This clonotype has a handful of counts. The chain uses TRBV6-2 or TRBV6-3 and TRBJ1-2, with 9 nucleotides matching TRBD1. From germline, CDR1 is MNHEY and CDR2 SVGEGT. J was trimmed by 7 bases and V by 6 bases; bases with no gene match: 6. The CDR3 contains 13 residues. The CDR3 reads CASRPGQGVGYTF. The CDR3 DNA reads TGTGCCAGCAGGCCGGGACAGGGAGTTGGCTACACCTTC.

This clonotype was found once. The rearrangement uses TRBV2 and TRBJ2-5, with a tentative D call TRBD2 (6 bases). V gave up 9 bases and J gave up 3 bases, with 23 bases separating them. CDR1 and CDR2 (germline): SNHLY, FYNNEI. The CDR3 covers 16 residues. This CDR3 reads CARGEASASQEETQYF. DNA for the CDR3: TGTGCCAGGGGGGAGGCTAGCGCTAGCCAGGAAGAGACCCAGTACTTC. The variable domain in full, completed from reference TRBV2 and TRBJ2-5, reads EPEVTQTPSHQVTQMGQEVILRCVPISNHLYFYWYRQILGQKVEFLVSFYNNEISEKSEIFDDQFSVERPDGSNFTLKIRSTKLEDSAMYFCARGEASASQEETQYFGPGTRLLVL.

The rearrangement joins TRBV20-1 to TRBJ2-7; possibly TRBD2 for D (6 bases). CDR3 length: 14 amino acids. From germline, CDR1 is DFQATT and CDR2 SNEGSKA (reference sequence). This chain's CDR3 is CRFRDFSTSYEQYF. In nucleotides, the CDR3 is TGCAGATTCCGGGACTTCTCAACCTCCTACGAGCAGTACTTC.

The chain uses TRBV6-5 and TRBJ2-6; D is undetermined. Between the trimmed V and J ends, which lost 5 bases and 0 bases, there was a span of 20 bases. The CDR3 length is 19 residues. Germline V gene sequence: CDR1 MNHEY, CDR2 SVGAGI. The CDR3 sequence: CASSHRWVTSSSGANVLTF. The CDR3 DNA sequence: TGTGCCAGCAGTCACCGTTGGGTAACAAGTAGCTCTGGGGCCAACGTCCTGACTTTC.